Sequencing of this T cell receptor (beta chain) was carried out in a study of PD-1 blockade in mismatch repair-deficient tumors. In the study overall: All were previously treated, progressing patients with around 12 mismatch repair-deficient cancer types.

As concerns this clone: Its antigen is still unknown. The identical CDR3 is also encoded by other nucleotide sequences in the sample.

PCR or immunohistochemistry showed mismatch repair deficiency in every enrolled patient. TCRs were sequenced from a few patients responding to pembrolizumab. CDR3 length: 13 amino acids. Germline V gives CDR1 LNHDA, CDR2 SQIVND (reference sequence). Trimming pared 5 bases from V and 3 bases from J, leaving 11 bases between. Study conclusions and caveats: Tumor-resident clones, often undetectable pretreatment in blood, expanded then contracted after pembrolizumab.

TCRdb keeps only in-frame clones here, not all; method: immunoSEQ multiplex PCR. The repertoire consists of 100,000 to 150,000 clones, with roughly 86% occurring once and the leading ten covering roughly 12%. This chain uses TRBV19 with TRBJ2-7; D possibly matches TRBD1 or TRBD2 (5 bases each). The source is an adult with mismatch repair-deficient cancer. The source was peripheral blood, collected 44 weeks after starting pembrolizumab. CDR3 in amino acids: CASSSGTSYEQYF. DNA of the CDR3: TGTGCCAGTAGTTCCGGGACCAGCTACGAGCAGTACTTC.